The sequence of this T cell receptor beta chain was determined in a study of lymphopenia after photon versus proton radiotherapy. The study, taken as a whole, reports: A bigger post-nadir fall in TCR diversity correlated inversely with survival time in deceased patients. Proton therapy kept repertoires fairly stable, unlike photons, which gained effector/memory cells. Oligoclonal CD8+ Temra expansion after nadir drove photon patients' diversity drop.

Libraries were prepared by immunoSEQ multiplex PCR; TCRdb keeps only in-frame clonotypes and omits some of them. The table records about 7,300 clones, 81% of them present only once. With V trimmed by 5 bases and J by 4 bases, 4 bases remained unmatched. Germline values: CDR1 LGHNA, CDR2 YSLEER. The CDR3 covers 15 residues. About this clone itself: As yet, its antigen is unknown.

The gene calls are TRBV4-3 and TRBJ2-2, with 10 bases identical to TRBD2. This TCR came from a man aged 25-45 years with gastric cancer. The input for sequencing was peripheral blood, taken from a patient treated with photon-based radiotherapy. The CDR3 is CASSGLAGATGELFF. The CDR3 bases are TGCGCCAGCAGCGGGCTAGCGGGAGCCACCGGGGAGCTGTTTTTT.